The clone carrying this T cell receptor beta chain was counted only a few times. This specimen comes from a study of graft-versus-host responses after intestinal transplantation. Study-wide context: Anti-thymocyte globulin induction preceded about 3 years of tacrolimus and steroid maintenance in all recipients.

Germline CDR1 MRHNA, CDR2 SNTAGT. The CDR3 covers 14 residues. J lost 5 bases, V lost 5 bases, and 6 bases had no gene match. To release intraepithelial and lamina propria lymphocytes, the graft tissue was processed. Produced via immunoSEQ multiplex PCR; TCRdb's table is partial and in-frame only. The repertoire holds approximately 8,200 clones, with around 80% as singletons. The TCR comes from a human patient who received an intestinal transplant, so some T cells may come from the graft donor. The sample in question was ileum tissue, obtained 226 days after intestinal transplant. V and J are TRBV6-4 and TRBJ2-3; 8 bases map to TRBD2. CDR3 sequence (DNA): TGTGCCAGCAGTTCCGGGAGGGCCGTAGATACGCAGTATTTT. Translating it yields CASSSGRAVDTQYF.